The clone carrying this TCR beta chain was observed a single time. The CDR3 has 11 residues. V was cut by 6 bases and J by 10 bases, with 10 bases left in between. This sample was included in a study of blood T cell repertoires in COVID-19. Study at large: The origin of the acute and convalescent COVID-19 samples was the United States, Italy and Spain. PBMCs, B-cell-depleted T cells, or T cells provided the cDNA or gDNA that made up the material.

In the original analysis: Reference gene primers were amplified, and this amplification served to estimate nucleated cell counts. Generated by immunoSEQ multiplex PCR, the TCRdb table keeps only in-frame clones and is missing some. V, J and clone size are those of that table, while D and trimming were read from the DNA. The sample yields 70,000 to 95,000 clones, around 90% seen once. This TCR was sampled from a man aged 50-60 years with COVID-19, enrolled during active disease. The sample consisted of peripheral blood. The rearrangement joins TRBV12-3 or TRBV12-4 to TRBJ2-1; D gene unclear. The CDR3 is CASSPLEEQFF. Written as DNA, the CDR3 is TGTGCCAGCAGCCCTTTGGAGGAGCAGTTCTTC.